This entry lists 21 T cell receptor beta chains sequenced from one sample in a study of blood T cell repertoires in COVID-19 (dated by TCRdb to 2020 to 2022). Libraries were built with the immunoSEQ multiplex PCR assay. TCRdb carries this immuneACCESS record with in-frame sequences only. Its versions omit some clonotypes, under half of them owing to an unresolved V gene in the studies checked, with the rest unexplained. The sample yields 70,000 to 80,000 clones; about 81% were counted once. The top ten clonotypes cover approximately 15% of the sample. The sequenced sample consisted of peripheral blood. These receptor sequences come from a woman over 75 with acute or convalescent COVID-19.

The chain is built from TRBV11-3 and TRBJ2-1, with 11 bases fitting TRBD2. Germline V lookup: CDR1 SGHNT, CDR2 YENEEA. The junction had 3 bases not matched to a gene; V was cut back by 5 bases and J by 6 bases. The CDR3 is 14 amino acids. The DNA of the CDR3 is TGTGCCAGCAGCCCGGGACTAGCGGCCAATGAGCAGTTCTTC. Encoded protein: CASSPGLAANEQFF.

This clone was observed once. The chain couples TRBV11-2 to TRBJ2-5; possible D gene TRBD2, 6 bases. Trimming cost V 5 bases and J 5 bases, with 15 bases left between them. Germline lookup yields CDR1 SGHAT and CDR2 FQNNGV. The CDR3 sequence is 14 residues long. The CDR3 DNA sequence: TGTGCCAGCAGCCCCACTACCCGGGGGGAGACCCAGTACTTC. Its translation is CASSPTTRGETQYF. The full variable domain, rest sourced from reference TRBV11-2 and TRBJ2-5, is EAGVAQSPRYKIIEKRQSVAFWCNPISGHATLYWYQQILGQGPKLLIQFQNNGVVDDSQLPKDRFSAERLKGVDSTLKIQPAKLEDSAVYLCASSPTTRGETQYFGPGTRLLVL.

V gene TRBV27 combines with J gene TRBJ1-5, with D possibly matching TRBD1 (6 bases). Germline V lookup: CDR1 MNHEY, CDR2 SMNVEV (reference sequence). Trimming left V 5 bases short and J 2 bases short, with 13 bases between. CDR3 length: 15 residues. The CDR3: CASSQQGLGNQPQHF. DNA of the CDR3: TGTGCCAGCAGTCAACAGGGTTTGGGCAATCAGCCCCAGCATTTT.

The rearrangement uses TRBV7-9 and TRBJ2-5, with 8 positions matching TRBD1. The CDR3 covers 16 residues. Per the germline V gene, CDR1 is SEHNR and CDR2 is FQNEAQ (reference sequence). With V trimmed by 5 bases and J by 2 bases, 10 bases remained unmatched. The CDR3 protein is CASSPSLTGEQETQYF. DNA of the CDR3: TGTGCCAGCAGCCCGAGTTTGACAGGGGAACAAGAGACCCAGTACTTC.

This clone has a handful of counts. The chain uses TRBV7-2 and TRBJ1-5; TRBD1 matches 8 bases. V dropped 3 bases and J dropped 5; count of bases not matched to a gene: 9. CDR3 size: 16 residues. The V gene's germline CDR1 is SGHTA and CDR2 FQGNSA. For the CDR3, the DNA is TGTGCCAGCAGCTTCCCCAGCCAGGGGGCTGATCAGCCCCAGCATTTT. It specifies CASSFPSQGADQPQHF.

V and J are TRBV7-2 and TRBJ2-5; 9 bases map to TRBD1. This CDR3 comprises 15 residues. Germline V gives CDR1 SGHTA, CDR2 FQGNSA. With V trimmed by 5 bases and J by 5 bases, 9 bases remained unmatched. The CDR3 spells CASSHDRGRVETQYF. In DNA, the CDR3 is TGTGCCAGCAGCCACGACAGGGGGAGGGTGGAGACCCAGTACTTC.

The J gene is TRBJ2-7, the V gene TRBV5-1, with 9 nucleotides matching TRBD2. Germline CDR1 is SGHRS and CDR2 is YFSETQ. The CDR3 has 15 residues. J lost 3 bases, V lost 4 bases, and 8 bases had no gene match. Written as DNA, the CDR3 is TGCGCCAGCAGCACCACTAGCGGGTGGTACTACGAGCAGTACTTC. Protein product: CASSTTSGWYYEQYF.

This clone was detected only once. V gene TRBV24-1 combines with J gene TRBJ2-2, with 9 positions matching TRBD2. The junction had 8 bases not matched to a gene; V was cut back by 2 bases and J by 5 bases. In germline, CDR1 is KGHDR, CDR2 SFDVKD. The length of the CDR3 is 17 residues. The CDR3 nucleotides read TGTGCCACCAGTGATTCCGGACTAGCGACAAGAACCGGGGAGCTGTTTTTT. This codes for CATSDSGLATRTGELFF.

This chain links TRBV5-4 with TRBJ2-7, with 13 bases identical to TRBD2. Trimming at V came to 4 bases and at J to 3 bases, leaving 4 bases not matched to a gene. The CDR3 runs 15 residues. Germline V gene lookup returns CDR1 SGHNT and CDR2 YYREEE (reference sequence). The CDR3 sequence: CASSMGLAGSYEQYF. CDR3 DNA sequence: TGTGCCAGCAGCATGGGACTAGCGGGAAGCTACGAGCAGTACTTC.

This clone was observed once. The CDR3 DNA reads TGTGCCAGCGGACTTCCCAACACCGGGGAGCTGTTTTTT. Residues: CASGLPNTGELFF. The chain joins TRBV6-6 to TRBJ2-2; maybe TRBD2 (5 bases). The ends were cut back, 8 bases at V and 2 bases at J, with 9 bases in the middle. The germline V gene encodes CDR1 MNHNY and CDR2 SVGAGI (reference sequence). The CDR3 has 13 amino acids.

This clone was picked up one time. CDR3 amino acids: CSVGQSYNEQFF. The CDR3 DNA follows: TGCAGCGTTGGACAGTCCTACAATGAGCAGTTCTTC. The rearrangement joins TRBV29-1 to TRBJ2-1; perhaps TRBD1 as D (5 bases). The germline CDR1 and CDR2 sequences are SQVTM and ANQGSEA. This CDR3 contains 12 residues. V lost 4 bases and J lost 1, with 5 bases in between.

The genes are TRBV29-1 and TRBJ1-1, with D possibly matching TRBD1 (6 bases). CDR3 length: 12 amino acids. V was clipped by 4 bases and J by 7 bases, with 13 bases between them. Germline values: CDR1 SQVTM, CDR2 ANQGSEA. The CDR3 loop reads CSVAPRTVEAFF. The CDR3, as DNA: TGCAGCGTTGCCCCCCGGACAGTTGAAGCTTTCTTT.

The gene calls are TRBV19 and TRBJ2-7; D is perhaps TRBD2 (6 bases). The germline gives CDR1 LNHDA, CDR2 SQIVND (reference sequence). The CDR3 spans 12 residues. With 3 bases removed from V and 5 bases from J, the gap between germline ends came to 8 bases. CDR3 coding DNA: TGTGCCAGTAGTATTGGAGGGGACGAGCAGTACTTC. Its protein is CASSIGGDEQYF.

Only a few counts were recorded for this clone. The chain is built from TRBV5-4 and TRBJ2-3; 12 nucleotides agree with TRBD2. The CDR3 spans 16 residues. V lost 5 bases to trimming and J lost 4 bases; unmatched junction nucleotides: 8. Germline values: CDR1 SGHNT, CDR2 YYREEE (reference sequence). This CDR3 is CASSPSSGRGPDTQYF. CDR3 bases: TGTGCCAGCAGTCCTTCTAGCGGGAGGGGCCCAGATACGCAGTATTTT.

This clone was seen more than once but under ten times. Other nucleotide sequences in the sample specify the same CDR3. The chain combines TRBV19 with TRBJ2-7, with D unclear. The length of the CDR3 is 13 residues. Per the germline V gene, CDR1 is LNHDA and CDR2 is SQIVND (reference sequence). The ends were cut back, 4 bases at V and 2 bases at J, with 9 bases in the middle. The CDR3 here is CASSNLGTYEQYF. CDR3 DNA sequence: TGTGCCAGTAGTAATCTGGGCACCTACGAGCAGTACTTC.

V and J are TRBV5-1 and TRBJ2-7; D possibly corresponds to TRBD1 (5 bases). Trimming pared 0 bases from V and 3 bases from J, leaving 10 bases between. The germline V gene encodes CDR1 SGHRS and CDR2 YFSETQ. The CDR3 extends over 14 amino acids. CDR3 protein: CASSLVGQGYEQYF. The DNA of the CDR3 is TGCGCCAGCAGCTTGGTGGGGCAGGGCTACGAGCAGTACTTC. The whole variable domain, remainder taken from reference TRBV5-1 and TRBJ2-7, is KAGVTQTPRYLIKTRGQQVTLSCSPISGHRSVSWYQQTPGQGLQFLFEYFSETQRNKGNFPGRFSGRQFSNSRSEMNVSTLELGDSALYLCASSLVGQGYEQYFGPGTRLTVT.

The CDR3 reads CASSIGALGLHTVHEQYF. The CDR3 DNA reads TGTGCCAGTAGTATCGGGGCGTTGGGACTCCACACTGTCCACGAGCAGTACTTC. V is TRBV19 and J is TRBJ2-7; possible D gene TRBD2, 6 bases. Between the trimmed V and J ends, which lost 3 bases and 5 bases, there was a span of 26 bases. Germline CDR1 is LNHDA and CDR2 is SQIVND (reference sequence). CDR3 length: 18 amino acids.

Only one count was recorded for this clone. The chain recombines TRBV19 with TRBJ1-5, with TRBD1 matching 9 bases. The trim removed 7 bases at V and 6 bases at J, leaving 13 bases unmatched. The germline V gene encodes CDR1 LNHDA and CDR2 SQIVND (reference sequence). The CDR3 has 16 residues. The CDR3 loop is CASTIQGALLGQPQHF. The CDR3 DNA is TGTGCCAGTACCATACAGGGGGCGCTTCTGGGTCAGCCCCAGCATTTT.

Only one count was recorded for this clone. Germline and junction disagree at one end, which may indicate a read error. The chain joins TRBV5-1 to TRBJ1-2, with D possibly matching TRBD1 (6 bases). Germline V gene sequence: CDR1 SGHRS, CDR2 YFSETQ. CDR3 length equals 14 residues. CDR3 protein: CASSLDLPGGLTVF. The CDR3 DNA is TGCGCCAGCAGCTTGGATTTACCGGGGGGCCTTACTGTCTTC.

The chain employs TRBV19 and TRBJ1-1; D possibly corresponds to TRBD1 (6 bases). In germline, CDR1 is LNHDA, CDR2 SQIVND (reference sequence). The ends were cut back, 7 bases at V and 0 bases at J, with 12 bases in the middle. The CDR3 loop spans 14 amino acids. Here the CDR3 reads CASMGGTLNTEAFF. In DNA form, the CDR3 reads TGTGCCAGTATGGGGGGGACACTGAACACTGAAGCTTTCTTT.

The table lists this clone with a count of one. V usage is TRBV3-1 (or the pseudogene TRBV3-2) and J usage is TRBJ2-3; D remains unclear. Germline V gives CDR1 LGHDT, CDR2 YNNKEL (reference sequence). The CDR3 is 16 residues long. V lost 4 bases and J 4 bases, leaving 18 bases between the germline ends. CDR3 bases: TGTGCCAGCAGCCCCTCCCCATTTTGGGCCGCAGATACGCAGTATTTT. This gives the protein CASSPSPFWAADTQYF.